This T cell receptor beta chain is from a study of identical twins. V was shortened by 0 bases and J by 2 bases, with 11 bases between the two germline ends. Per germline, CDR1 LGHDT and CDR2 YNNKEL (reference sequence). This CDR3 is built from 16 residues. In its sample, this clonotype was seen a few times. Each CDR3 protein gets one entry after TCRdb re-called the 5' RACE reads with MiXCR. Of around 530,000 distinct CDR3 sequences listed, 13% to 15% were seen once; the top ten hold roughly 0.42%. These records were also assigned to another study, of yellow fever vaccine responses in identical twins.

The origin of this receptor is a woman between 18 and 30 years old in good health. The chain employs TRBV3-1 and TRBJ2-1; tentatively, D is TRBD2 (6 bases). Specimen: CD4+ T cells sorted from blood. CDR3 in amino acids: CASSQDKAGPYNEQFF. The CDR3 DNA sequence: TGTGCCAGCAGCCAAGATAAGGCGGGGCCCTACAATGAGCAGTTCTTC.